A selection of T cell receptor beta chains follows, all from one sample in a study of blood T cells in healthy people across ages. TCRdb re-called the 5' RACE reads through MiXCR, storing one row per CDR3 protein. This table has about 640,000 distinct CDR3 sequences, around three fifths appearing once. Material for sequencing was blood. The receptors here all came from a man aged 55 to 70 in good health. Both conserved end residues are part of each CDR3. Fields, in order: clone size, V gene, CDR3 protein. Clone sizes are given selectively: once, few, many, or a class where the clone is expanded.

size: NA; V: TRBV7-2; CDR3: CASSLGGSLAEQYF
size: many; V: TRBV6-6; CDR3: CASRPLAGGSYEQYF
size: NA; V: TRBV5-1; CDR3: CASSVDPTAMGDTQYF
size: NA; V: TRBV20-1; CDR3: CSARAPGTYNQPQHF
size: NA; V: TRBV4-1; CDR3: CASSQEGDSYEQYF
size: NA; V: TRBV7-2; CDR3: CASSLGTGSRETQYF
size: few; V: TRBV6-5; CDR3: CASSYNGRSYEQYF
size: many; V: TRBV10-3; CDR3: CAVGDSGNYGYTF
size: NA; V: TRBV29-1; CDR3: CSVDPQGTTQYF
size: NA; V: TRBV12-3/TRBV12-4; CDR3: CVSSFRVTGDAQYF
size: NA; V: TRBV6-1; CDR3: CASRRQEADTEAFF
size: NA; V: TRBV10-3; CDR3: CAISGQAGGPYNEQFF
size: NA; V: TRBV3-1; CDR3: CASSQEVAGVTDTQYF
size: NA; V: TRBV5-1; CDR3: CASSGGPGQGAYGYTF
size: NA; V: TRBV3-1; CDR3: CASSPNSGGTEKLFF
size: NA; V: TRBV4-1; CDR3: CASRLRTSGVNEQFF
size: NA; V: TRBV18; CDR3: CASSPQTGAAFF
size: NA; V: TRBV6-2/TRBV6-3; CDR3: CASLGDGRGLDTEAFF
size: once; V: TRBV12-3/TRBV12-4; CDR3: CASSPGHSGGGYTF
size: NA; V: TRBV2; CDR3: CASSVLSIAQETQYF
size: few; V: TRBV10-3; CDR3: CAIEGGQEGAANYGYTF
size: NA; V: TRBV29-1; CDR3: CSVSYSGANVLTF
size: NA; V: TRBV3-1; CDR3: CASSQDPNEQFF
size: few; V: TRBV20-1; CDR3: CSARPSEGAGRDTF
size: once; V: TRBV11-2; CDR3: CAVTSGVSASYKQYF
size: NA; V: TRBV29-1; CDR3: CSVTSGGSGANVLTF
size: NA; V: TRBV11-2; CDR3: CASSLFSSEQYF
size: NA; V: TRBV11-2; CDR3: CASSPGLEYEQYF
size: NA; V: TRBV6-1; CDR3: CASSEVRGSSEQYF